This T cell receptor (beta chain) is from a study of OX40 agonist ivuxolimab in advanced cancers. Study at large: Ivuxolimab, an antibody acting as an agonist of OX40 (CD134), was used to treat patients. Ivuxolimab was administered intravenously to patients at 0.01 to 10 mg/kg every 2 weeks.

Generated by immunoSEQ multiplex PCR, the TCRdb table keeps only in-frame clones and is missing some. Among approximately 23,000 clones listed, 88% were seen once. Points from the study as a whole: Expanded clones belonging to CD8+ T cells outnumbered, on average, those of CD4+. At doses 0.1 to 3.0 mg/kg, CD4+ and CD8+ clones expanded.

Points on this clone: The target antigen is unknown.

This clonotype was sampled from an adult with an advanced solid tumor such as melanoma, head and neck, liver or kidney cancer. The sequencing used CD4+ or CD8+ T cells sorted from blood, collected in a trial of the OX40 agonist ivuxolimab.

DNA of the CDR3: TGTGCCTGGAGTGTAGGGTGGATCGGTCAGCCCCAGCATTTT. This encodes CAWSVGWIGQPQHF. The rearrangement uses TRBV30 and TRBJ1-5; unclear D gene. Trimming took 0 bases from V and 6 from J, leaving 12 bases between them. CDR3 size: 14 residues. Germline lookup yields CDR1 GTSNPN and CDR2 SVGIG (reference sequence).